This TCR beta chain is from a study of cytomegalovirus exposure and HLA in healthy donors. Study in general: The 120 or so validation repertoires, a later analysis reported, used the same platform as the 666 first-cohort repertoires.

Measured with immunoSEQ multiplex PCR; TCRdb has only the in-frame clones, and not every one. The top ten clones hold approximately 1% of a sample with more than 250,000 clones, roughly 87% of them seen once. Concerning this clone itself: Antigen unknown.

Germline CDR1 GTSNPN, CDR2 SVGIG (reference sequence). V lost 2 bases and J lost 5, with 6 bases in between. This CDR3 has 12 amino acids. Study observations and caveats: Cytomegalovirus status was reportedly diagnosed by the classifier with high sensitivity and specificity. CMV antigen specificity of a few CMV-associated chains was confirmed in vitro.

The rearrangement joins TRBV30 to TRBJ1-4; D not certain. The receptor comes from a woman aged 25 to 39 in good health and CMV-seropositive. The sequenced sample was PBMCs. CDR3 sequence reads: CAWSHQNEKLFF. Here the CDR3 DNA reads TGTGCCTGGAGTCACCAGAATGAAAAACTGTTTTTT.